This paragraph reports one T cell receptor (beta chain). Use of 60 Vbeta and 13 Jbeta primers characterized the PCR. The protocol was immunoSEQ multiplex PCR, while the TCRdb copy is restricted to in-frame clones and leaves out a portion. The sample gives around 92,000 clones, over 65% of which show up once; around 15% is in the top ten. The sample comes from a study of cytomegalovirus exposure and HLA in healthy donors. About the study: As released early, the data held 65 million to 90 million unique TCRs from HLA-typed donors.

V lost 4 bases and J lost 10, with 18 bases in between. Germline CDR1 SGHNT, CDR2 YYREEE (reference sequence). The CDR3 length is 15 residues. Sequencing was done on a sample of PBMCs. The sequence was collected from a man between 60 and 75 years old in good health and CMV-seropositive. This chain joins TRBV5-4 and TRBJ1-6; a possible D gene is TRBD1 (5 bases). Here the CDR3 reads CASSGAGLGESPLHF. CDR3 DNA: TGTGCCAGCAGCGGAGCGGGGCTGGGGGAATCACCCCTCCACTTT.